Listed below are T cell receptor beta chains from one sample, sequenced in a study of early T cells in non-severe SARS-CoV-2 infection. TCRdb redid the calling of the 5' RACE reads with MiXCR, one entry per CDR3 protein. The repertoire consists of around 76,000 distinct CDR3 sequences, with approximately 10% occurring once and the leading ten covering 4.7%. The specimen was whole blood. The origin of the receptors is an adult who was a healthcare worker with PCR-confirmed SARS-CoV-2 infection or an uninfected control (not recorded which). Both conserved end residues are part of each CDR3. Each record gives: V gene, J gene, clone size, D gene, CDR3 DNA, CDR3 protein. D genes are given only for firm matches. The size field is filled for only some rows; it gives once, few, many or a size class.

TRBV5-1,TRBJ2-1,.,.,TGCGCCAGCAGATCCGGGGGTGAGCAGTTCTTC,CASRSGGEQFF
TRBV11-2,TRBJ1-5,.,.,TGTGCCAGCAGAGGGGGGGCAGGGCAGTACGATCAGCCCCAGCATTTT,CASRGGAGQYDQPQHF
TRBV5-1,TRBJ1-5,many,.,TGCGCCAGCAGCCCGGGACTGGGGGGACATCAGCCCCAGCATTTT,CASSPGLGGHQPQHF
TRBV7-3,TRBJ1-6,.,.,TGTGCCAGCAGCTTAAGCCAGGGGAATTCACCCCTCCACTTT,CASSLSQGNSPLHF
TRBV7-3,TRBJ2-3,many,.,TGTGCCAGCAGCTTCCACACAGATACGCAGTATTTT,CASSFHTDTQYF
TRBV2,TRBJ2-7,.,TRBD1,TGTGCCAGCAGTGAAGCCTGGGACAGATTGCAGTACTTC,CASSEAWDRLQYF
TRBV11-2,TRBJ2-5,few,.,TGCGCCAGCAGCTTAGCCCAAGAGACCCAGTACTTC,CASSLAQETQYF
TRBV20-1,TRBJ2-7,many,.,TGCAGTGCTAGAGTCGGACCCTACGAGCAGTACTTC,CSARVGPYEQYF
TRBV5-4,TRBJ2-5,many,.,TGTGCCAGCAGCTTGGTAGAAGAGACCCAGTACTTC,CASSLVEETQYF
TRBV18,TRBJ2-3,many,.,TGTGCCAGCTCACTTCGACAGGCTAGCACAGATACGCAGTATTTT,CASSLRQASTDTQYF
TRBV3-1,TRBJ2-5,many,.,TGTGCCAGCAGCCAAGGGGGGGTAGAGACCCAGTACTTC,CASSQGGVETQYF
TRBV3-1,TRBJ1-2,few,.,TGTGCCAGCAGCCAAGATCCTGTACAGGGCTATGGCTACACCTTC,CASSQDPVQGYGYTF
TRBV9,TRBJ1-2,few,.,TGTGCCAGCAGCGTAGACGAGGGACTTAACTATGGCTACACCTTC,CASSVDEGLNYGYTF
TRBV30,TRBJ1-1,.,.,TGTGCCTGGAGTCCGGTGGACACTGAAGCTTTCTTT,CAWSPVDTEAFF